This TCR beta chain was profiled in a study of T cell changes during pregnancy in multiple sclerosis. TCRdb's copy holds only in-frame clones and misses some; the assay was immunoSEQ multiplex PCR. The top ten clones hold less than 0.55% of a sample with approximately 30,000 clones, 93% of them seen once. Trimming left V 4 bases short and J 8 bases short, with 9 bases between. The CDR3 extends over 13 amino acids. Germline V lookup: CDR1 SEHNR, CDR2 FQNEAQ (reference sequence). The input for sequencing was CD4+ T cells from peripheral blood mononuclear cells, taken after pregnancy. The rearrangement uses TRBV7-9 and TRBJ1-6, with D possibly matching TRBD1 (5 bases). The receptor comes from a female donor with multiple sclerosis, enrolled in a pregnancy study. Written as DNA, the CDR3 is TGTGCCAGCAGCTCAGACAGCTATTCACCCCTCCACTTT. Protein sequence: CASSSDSYSPLHF.